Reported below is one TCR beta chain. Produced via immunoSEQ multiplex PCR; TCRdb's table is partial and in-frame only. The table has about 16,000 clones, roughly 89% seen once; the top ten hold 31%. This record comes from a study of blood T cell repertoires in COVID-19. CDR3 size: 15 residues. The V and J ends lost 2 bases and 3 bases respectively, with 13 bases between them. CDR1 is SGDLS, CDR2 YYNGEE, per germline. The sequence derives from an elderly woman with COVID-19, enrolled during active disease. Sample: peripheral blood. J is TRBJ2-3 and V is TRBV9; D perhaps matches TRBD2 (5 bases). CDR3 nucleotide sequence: TGTGCCAGCAGCGTCGCCGCCCGGAGGACAGATACGCAGTATTTT. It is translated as CASSVAARRTDTQYF.